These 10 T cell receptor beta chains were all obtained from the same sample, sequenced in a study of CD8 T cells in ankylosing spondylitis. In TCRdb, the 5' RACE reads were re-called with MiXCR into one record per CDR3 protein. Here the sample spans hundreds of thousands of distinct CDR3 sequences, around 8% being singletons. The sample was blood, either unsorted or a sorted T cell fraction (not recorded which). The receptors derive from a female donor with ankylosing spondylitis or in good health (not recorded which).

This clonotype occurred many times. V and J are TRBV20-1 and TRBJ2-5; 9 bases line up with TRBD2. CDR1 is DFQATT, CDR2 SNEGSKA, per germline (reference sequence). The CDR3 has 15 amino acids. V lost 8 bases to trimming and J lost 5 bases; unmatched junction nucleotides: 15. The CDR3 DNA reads TGCAGTTCCGGAGGAGGTAGCGGGAGTGAGGAGACCCAGTACTTC. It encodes CSSGGGSGSEETQYF.

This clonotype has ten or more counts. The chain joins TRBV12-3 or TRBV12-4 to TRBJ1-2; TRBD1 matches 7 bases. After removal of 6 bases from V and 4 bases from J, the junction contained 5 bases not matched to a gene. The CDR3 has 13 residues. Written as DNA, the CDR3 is TGTGCCAGCAGCGACAGGGCGGGCTATGGCTACACCTTC. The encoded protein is CASSDRAGYGYTF.

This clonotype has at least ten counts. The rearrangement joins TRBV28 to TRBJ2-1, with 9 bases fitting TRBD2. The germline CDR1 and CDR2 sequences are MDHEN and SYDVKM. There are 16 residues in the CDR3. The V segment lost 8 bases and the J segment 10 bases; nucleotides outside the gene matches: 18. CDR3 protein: CASVPVGLAGAREQFF. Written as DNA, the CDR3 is TGTGCCAGCGTCCCCGTTGGGTTAGCGGGAGCAAGGGAGCAGTTCTTC.

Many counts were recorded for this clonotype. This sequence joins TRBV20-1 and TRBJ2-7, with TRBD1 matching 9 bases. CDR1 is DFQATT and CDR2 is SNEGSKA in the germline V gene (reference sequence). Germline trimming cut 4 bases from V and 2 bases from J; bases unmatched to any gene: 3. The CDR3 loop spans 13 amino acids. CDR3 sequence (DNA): TGCAGTGCTATGGACAGGGGAGCCTACGAGCAGTACTTC. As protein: CSAMDRGAYEQYF.

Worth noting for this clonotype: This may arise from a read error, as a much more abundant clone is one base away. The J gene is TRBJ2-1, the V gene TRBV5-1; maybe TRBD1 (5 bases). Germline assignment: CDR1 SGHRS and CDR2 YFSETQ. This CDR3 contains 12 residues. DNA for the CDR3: TGCGTCAGCAGCTTAGCTCAGGGTGCACAGTTCTTC. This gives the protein CVSSLAQGAQFF. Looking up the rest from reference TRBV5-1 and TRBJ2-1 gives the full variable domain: KAGVTQTPRYLIKTRGQQVTLSCSPISGHRSVSWYQQTPGQGLQFLFEYFSETQRNKGNFPGRFSGRQFSNSRSEMNVSTLELGDSALYLCVSSLAQGAQFFGPGTRLTVL.

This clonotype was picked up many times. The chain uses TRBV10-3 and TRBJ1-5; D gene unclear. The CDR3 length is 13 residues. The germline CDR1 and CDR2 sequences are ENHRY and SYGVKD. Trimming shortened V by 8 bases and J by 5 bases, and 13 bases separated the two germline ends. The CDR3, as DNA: TGTGCCATCGGAGGAGGCGGGGATCAGCCCCAGCATTTT. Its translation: CAIGGGGDQPQHF.

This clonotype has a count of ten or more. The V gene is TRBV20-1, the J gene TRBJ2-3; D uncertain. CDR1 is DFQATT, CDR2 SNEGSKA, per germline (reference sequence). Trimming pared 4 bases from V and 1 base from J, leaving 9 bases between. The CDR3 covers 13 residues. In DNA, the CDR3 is TGCAGTGCTACCGGGCCCGGCACAGATACGCAGTATTTT. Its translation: CSATGPGTDTQYF.

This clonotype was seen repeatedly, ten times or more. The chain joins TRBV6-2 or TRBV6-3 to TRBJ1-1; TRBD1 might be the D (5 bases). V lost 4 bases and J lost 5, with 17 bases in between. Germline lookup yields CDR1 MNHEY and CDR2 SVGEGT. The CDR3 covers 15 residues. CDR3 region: CASSLGPGRGTEAFF. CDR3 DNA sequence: TGTGCCAGCAGTTTGGGGCCCGGGCGAGGGACTGAAGCTTTCTTT.

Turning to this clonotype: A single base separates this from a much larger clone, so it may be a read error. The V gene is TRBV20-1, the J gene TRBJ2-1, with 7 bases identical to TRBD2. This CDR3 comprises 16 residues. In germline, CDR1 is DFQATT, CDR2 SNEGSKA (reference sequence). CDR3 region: CCARSGSREGYNEQFF. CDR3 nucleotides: TGCTGTGCTAGATCCGGTAGCAGGGAGGGATACAATGAGCAGTTCTTC.

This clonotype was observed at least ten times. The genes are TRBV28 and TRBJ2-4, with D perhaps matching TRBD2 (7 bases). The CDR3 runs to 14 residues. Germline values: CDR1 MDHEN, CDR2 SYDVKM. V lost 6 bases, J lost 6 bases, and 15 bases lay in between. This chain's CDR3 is CASRTSPGVNIQYF. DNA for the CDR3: TGTGCCAGCAGGACTAGCCCAGGGGTAAACATTCAGTACTTC.